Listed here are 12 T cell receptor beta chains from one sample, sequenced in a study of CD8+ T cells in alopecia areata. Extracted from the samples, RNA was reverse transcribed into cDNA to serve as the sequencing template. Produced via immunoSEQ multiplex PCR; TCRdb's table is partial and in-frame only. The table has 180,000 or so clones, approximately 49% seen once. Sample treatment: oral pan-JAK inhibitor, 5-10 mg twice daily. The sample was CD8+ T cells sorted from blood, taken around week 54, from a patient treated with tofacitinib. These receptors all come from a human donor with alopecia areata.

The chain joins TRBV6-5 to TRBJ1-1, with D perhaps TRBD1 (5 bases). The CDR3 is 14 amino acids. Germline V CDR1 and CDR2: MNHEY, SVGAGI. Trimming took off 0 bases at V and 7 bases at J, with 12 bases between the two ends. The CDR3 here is CASSYSEGWNEAFF. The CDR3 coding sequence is TGTGCCAGCAGTTACTCGGAGGGGTGGAATGAAGCTTTCTTT.

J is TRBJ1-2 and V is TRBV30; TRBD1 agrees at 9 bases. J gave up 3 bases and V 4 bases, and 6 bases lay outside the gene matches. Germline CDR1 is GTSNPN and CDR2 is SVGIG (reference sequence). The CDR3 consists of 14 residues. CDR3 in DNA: TGTGCCTGGATGTCCGGACAGGGGCACTATGGCTACACCTTC. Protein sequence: CAWMSGQGHYGYTF.

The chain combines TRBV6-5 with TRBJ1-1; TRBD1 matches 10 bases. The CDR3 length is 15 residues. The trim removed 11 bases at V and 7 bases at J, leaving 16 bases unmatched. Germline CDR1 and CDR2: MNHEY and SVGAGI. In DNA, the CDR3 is TGTGCCGTCTCTCTGACCGGGACAGGGGACTTTGAAGCTTTCTTT. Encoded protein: CAVSLTGTGDFEAFF.

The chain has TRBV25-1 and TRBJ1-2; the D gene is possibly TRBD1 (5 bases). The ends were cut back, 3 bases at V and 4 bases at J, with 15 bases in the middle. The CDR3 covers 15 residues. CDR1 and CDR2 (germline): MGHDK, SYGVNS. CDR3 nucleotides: TGTGCCAGCAGTGAGTGGAGGGACGGATTCTATGGCTACACCTTC. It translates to CASSEWRDGFYGYTF.

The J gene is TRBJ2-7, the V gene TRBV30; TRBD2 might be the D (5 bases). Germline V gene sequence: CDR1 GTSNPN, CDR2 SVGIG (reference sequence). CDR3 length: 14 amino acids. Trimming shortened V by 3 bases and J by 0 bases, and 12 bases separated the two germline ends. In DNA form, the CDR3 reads TGTGCCTGGAGCGTCGTAGGACTCTCCTACGAGCAGTACTTC. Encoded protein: CAWSVVGLSYEQYF.

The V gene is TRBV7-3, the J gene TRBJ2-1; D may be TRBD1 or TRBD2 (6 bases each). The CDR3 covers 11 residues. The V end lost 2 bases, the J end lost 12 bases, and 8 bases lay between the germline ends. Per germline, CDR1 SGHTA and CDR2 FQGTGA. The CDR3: CASSLGGPQFF. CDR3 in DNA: TGTGCCAGCAGCTTAGGGGGGCCGCAGTTCTTC.

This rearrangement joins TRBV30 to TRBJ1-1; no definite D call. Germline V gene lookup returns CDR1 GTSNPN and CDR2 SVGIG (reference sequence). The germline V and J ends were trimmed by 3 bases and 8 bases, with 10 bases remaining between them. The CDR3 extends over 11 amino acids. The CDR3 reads CAWSLLREAFF. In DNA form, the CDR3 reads TGTGCCTGGAGCCTACTGAGGGAAGCTTTCTTT.

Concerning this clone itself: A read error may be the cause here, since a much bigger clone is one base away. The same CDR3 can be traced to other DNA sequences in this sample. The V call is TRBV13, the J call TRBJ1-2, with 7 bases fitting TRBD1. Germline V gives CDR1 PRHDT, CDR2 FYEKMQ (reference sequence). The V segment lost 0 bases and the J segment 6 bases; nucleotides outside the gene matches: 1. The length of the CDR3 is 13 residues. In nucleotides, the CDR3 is TGTGCCAGCAGCTTAGGGCAGGGGGATGGCTACACCTTC. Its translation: CASSLGQGDGYTF.

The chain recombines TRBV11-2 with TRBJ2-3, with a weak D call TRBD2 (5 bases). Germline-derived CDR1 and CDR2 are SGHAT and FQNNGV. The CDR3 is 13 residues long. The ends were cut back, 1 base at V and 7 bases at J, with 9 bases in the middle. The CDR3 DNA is TGTGCCAGCAGCTTAGGAGCGGATTATACGCAGTATTTT. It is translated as CASSLGADYTQYF.

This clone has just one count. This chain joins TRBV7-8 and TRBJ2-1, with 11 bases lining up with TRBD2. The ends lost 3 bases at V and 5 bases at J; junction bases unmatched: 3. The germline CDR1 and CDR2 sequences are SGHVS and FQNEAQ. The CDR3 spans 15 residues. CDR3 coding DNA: TGTGCCAGCAGCTTTAGCGGGGGGGTAGACAATGAGCAGTTCTTC. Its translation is CASSFSGGVDNEQFF.

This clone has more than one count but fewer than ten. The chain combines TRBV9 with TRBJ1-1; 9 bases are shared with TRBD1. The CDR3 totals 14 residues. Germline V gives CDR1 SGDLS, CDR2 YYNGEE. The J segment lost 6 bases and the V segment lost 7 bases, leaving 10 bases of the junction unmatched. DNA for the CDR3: TGTGCCAGCTCGGAGGACAGGGGATTCTCTGAAGCTTTCTTT. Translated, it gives CASSEDRGFSEAFF.

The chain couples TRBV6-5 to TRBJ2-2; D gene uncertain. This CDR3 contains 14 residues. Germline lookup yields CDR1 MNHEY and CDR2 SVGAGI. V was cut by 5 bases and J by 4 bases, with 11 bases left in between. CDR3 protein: CASSQTTGTGELFF. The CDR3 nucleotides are TGTGCCAGCAGTCAGACGACTGGCACCGGGGAGCTGTTTTTT.